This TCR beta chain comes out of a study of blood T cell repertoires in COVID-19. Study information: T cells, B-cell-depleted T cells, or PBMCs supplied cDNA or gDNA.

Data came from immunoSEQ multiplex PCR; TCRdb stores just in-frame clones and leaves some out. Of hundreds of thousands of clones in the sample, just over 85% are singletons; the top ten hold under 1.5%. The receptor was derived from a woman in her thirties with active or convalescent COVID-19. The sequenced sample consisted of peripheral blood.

CDR3 sequence reads: CASREGVGSGELFF. DNA of the CDR3: TGCGCCAGCAGAGAGGGGGTAGGGTCCGGGGAGCTGTTTTTT. The chain is built from TRBV5-1 and TRBJ2-2; perhaps TRBD1 as D (6 bases). The germline CDR1 and CDR2 sequences are SGHRS and YFSETQ. V lost 5 bases, J lost 6 bases, and 14 bases lay in between. The CDR3 totals 14 residues.